Here is one T cell receptor (beta chain) with its context. The record originates from a study of shared clonotypes between healthy human individuals. The CDR3 spans 15 residues. Per the germline V gene, CDR1 is MGHDK and CDR2 is SYGVNS. V dropped 6 bases and J dropped 3; count of bases not matched to a gene: 6. Libraries were prepared by immunoSEQ multiplex PCR; TCRdb keeps only in-frame clonotypes and omits some of them. The sample lists about 2.3 million clones, roughly 93% occurring once. The chain links TRBV25-1 to TRBJ2-2; 8 bases fit TRBD1. The specimen was naive CD4+ T cells from PBMCs. As to subset: CD45RA+ positively selected. This receptor was taken from a man aged 18 to 30 in good health. Some clones in this sample may be carry-over from other donors' samples. The CDR3 loop is CASRTLDRDTGELFF. The CDR3 DNA follows: TGTGCCAGCAGAACCTTGGACAGGGACACCGGGGAGCTGTTTTTT. The variable domain in full, completed from reference TRBV25-1 and TRBJ2-2, reads EADIYQTPRYLVIGTGKKITLECSQTMGHDKMYWYQQDPGMELHLIHYSYGVNSTEKGDLSSESTVSRIRTEHFPLTLESARPSHTSQYLCASRTLDRDTGELFFGEGSRLTVL.